The clone carrying this T cell receptor beta chain was seen a handful of times. Its antigen is unidentified. This sample stems from a study of T cell repertoires in cytomegalovirus infection. Study information: CMV infection plus the matching HLA type was flagged by public TCR beta signatures.

Germline CDR1 is LGHDT and CDR2 is YNNKEL (reference sequence). The CDR3 covers 15 residues. Trimming at V came to 4 bases and at J to 2 bases, leaving 6 bases not matched to a gene. Notes on the study in general: Ex vivo responses were dominated by HLA-C-restricted CMV-specific TCR beta clonotypes. Cumulative public TCR beta family frequency identified carriers of CMV plus the relevant HLA.

TCRdb recomputed calls from the reads with MiXCR, one row per CDR3 protein. The data contain around 740,000 distinct CDR3 sequences, approximately 40% of them seen just once; the ten biggest clones take up under 3%. The source of this sequence is a human donor in good health (CMV status not recorded). Some clones in this sample may be carry-over from other donors' samples. The rearrangement joins TRBV3-1 to TRBJ1-1, with 8 bases lining up with TRBD1. Sequencing used PBMCs. The CDR3 DNA reads as TGTGCCAGCAGCCCGATAGGACAGGGTAACACTGAAGCTTTCTTT. Amino acids: CASSPIGQGNTEAFF.